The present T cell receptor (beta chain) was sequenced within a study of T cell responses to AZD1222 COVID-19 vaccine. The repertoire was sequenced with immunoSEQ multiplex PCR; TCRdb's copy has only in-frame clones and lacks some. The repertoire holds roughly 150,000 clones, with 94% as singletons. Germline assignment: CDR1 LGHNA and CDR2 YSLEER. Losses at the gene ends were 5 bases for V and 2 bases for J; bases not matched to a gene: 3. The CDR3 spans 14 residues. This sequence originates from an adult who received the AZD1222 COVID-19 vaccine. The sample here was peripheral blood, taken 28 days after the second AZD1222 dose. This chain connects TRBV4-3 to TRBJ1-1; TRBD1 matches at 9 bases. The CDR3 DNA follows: TGCGCCAGCAGCAAGACAGGGGGAAACACTGAAGCTTTCTTT. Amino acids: CASSKTGGNTEAFF.